These T cell receptor beta chains were read from a single sample in a study of blood T cell repertoires in COVID-19. Repertoires were generated with immunoSEQ multiplex PCR, while TCRdb's copy carries only in-frame clones and drops some. This repertoire shows approximately 150,000 clones, 84% found once; its top ten account for around 4.8%. Sequenced sample: peripheral blood. Source of these receptors: a human donor in a cohort sampled during active COVID-19. CDR3s leave out the opening cysteine and the closing phenylalanine or tryptophan. The D gene is left open where the match is weak.

>.|TRBJ2-7|TRBV3-1/TRBV3-2
ASSPDSFSYEQY
>.|TRBJ2-3|TRBV14
ASSPDWSTDTQY
>TRBD2|TRBJ2-1|TRBV7-9
ASSPLIAGERDEQF
>.|TRBJ1-5|TRBV6-1
ASSEIKTHSNQPQH
>.|TRBJ2-1|TRBV5-4
ASSLVGDSYNEQF
>.|TRBJ1-1|TRBV25-1
ASSAYTGTTNTEAF
>TRBD2|TRBJ2-6|TRBV28
ASSRSGSGSGANVLT
>TRBD2|TRBJ2-3|TRBV7-3
ASSPTSGTDTQY
>.|TRBJ2-7|TRBV2
ASSGDRYEQY
>TRBD1|TRBJ1-5|TRBV2
ASRSGTGAYQPQH
>TRBD1|TRBJ2-7|TRBV5-1
ASSSRTGTNEQY
>TRBD2|TRBJ2-2|TRBV27
ASRQTSGSSGELF
>.|TRBJ1-5|TRBV2
ASSLETVPSDQPQH
>.|TRBJ2-5|TRBV12-5
ASGFDGYQETQY
>TRBD1|TRBJ1-6|TRBV5-4
ASSDGTAGNSPLH
>TRBD2|TRBJ2-2|TRBV9
ASSATSGRFTGELF
>.|TRBJ1-1|TRBV6-1
ASSEVGPNTEAF